These 27 T cell receptor beta chains originate from one sample sequenced in a study of CD8+CD57+ T cells in acquired aplastic anemia. Patients included in sequencing had previously demonstrated CD8+CD57+ cell expansion by flow cytometry. The TCR beta profiling, which covered VDJ combination and CDR3 sequence, was carried out using genomic DNA as the template. Using its own MiXCR run on the reads, TCRdb lists one record per CDR3 protein. The sample contains about 40,000 distinct CDR3 sequences, about 60% of which appear only once. Sample: sorted CD4+, CD8+, or CD8+CD57+ T cells (not recorded which) from PBMCs. The receptors derive from a human donor with aplastic anemia.

A few counts support this clonotype. The chain uses TRBV24-1 and TRBJ1-6; the D gene is possibly TRBD1 (5 bases). Germline CDR1 reads KGHDR; CDR2 reads SFDVKD. Trimming took 2 bases from V and 10 from J, leaving 17 bases between them. This CDR3 is built from 16 residues. CDR3 residues: CATSDSTEPGGSPLHF. CDR3 nucleotide sequence: TGTGCCACCAGTGATTCGACAGAGCCGGGAGGGTCACCCCTCCACTTT.

The chain couples TRBV29-1 to TRBJ1-1; TRBD1 might be the D (5 bases). Trimming pared 1 base from V and 6 bases from J, leaving 9 bases between. The germline gives CDR1 SQVTM, CDR2 ANQGSEA. The CDR3 is made up of 12 amino acids. The CDR3 loop reads CSVEGGDSEAFF. Here the CDR3 DNA reads TGCAGCGTTGAAGGAGGGGATTCTGAAGCTTTCTTT.

This chain joins TRBV12-3 or TRBV12-4 and TRBJ1-2, with no clear D. The CDR3 has 10 amino acids. Trimming took 9 bases from V and 8 from J, leaving 10 bases between them. DNA of the CDR3: TGTGCCAGTAGCTGGACGGGCTACACCTTC. It translates to CASSWTGYTF.

This clonotype was recorded at least ten times. The chain recombines TRBV7-2 with TRBJ2-7; D remains unclear. Germline lookup yields CDR1 SGHTA and CDR2 FQGNSA. V lost 1 base and J 4 bases, leaving 14 bases between the germline ends. CDR3 length: 15 amino acids. The CDR3 DNA reads as TGTGCCAGCAGCTTAGTGGCCGAGAAGGGTTACGAGCAGTACTTC. Protein product: CASSLVAEKGYEQYF. Drawing the rest from reference TRBV7-2 and TRBJ2-7, the complete variable domain is GAGVSQSPSNKVTEKGKDVELRCDPISGHTALYWYRQSLGQGLEFLIYFQGNSAPDKSGLPSDRFSAERTGGSVSTLTIQRTQQEDSAVYLCASSLVAEKGYEQYFGPGTRLTVT.

The chain carries TRBV19 and TRBJ1-5; maybe TRBD1 (5 bases). The ends were cut back, 6 bases at V and 5 bases at J, with 17 bases in the middle. CDR3 length: 15 amino acids. In germline, CDR1 is LNHDA, CDR2 SQIVND (reference sequence). The CDR3 DNA reads TGTGCCAGTAGGGCTATAGGGGCCCAGGATCAGCCCCAGCATTTT. Amino acids: CASRAIGAQDQPQHF.

This clonotype was counted many times. The V call is TRBV24-1, the J call TRBJ1-3; no firm D call. Germline loops: CDR1 KGHDR, CDR2 SFDVKD. There are 13 residues in the CDR3. V dropped 4 bases and J dropped 4 bases, with 7 bases sitting between them. The CDR3 coding sequence is TGTGCCACCAGTGAAGGGATCGGAAACACCATATATTTT. This codes for CATSEGIGNTIYF.

V gene TRBV7-8 combines with J gene TRBJ2-7, with D perhaps matching TRBD1 (6 bases). The CDR3 is 15 residues long. V was cut by 1 base and J by 5 bases, with 15 bases left in between. Germline CDR1 reads SGHVS; CDR2 reads FQNEAQ. CDR3 nucleotides: TGTGCCAGCAGCTTAGGCCGGGACACCGGCAACGAGCAGTACTTC. Its translation is CASSLGRDTGNEQYF.

The gene calls are TRBV12-3 or TRBV12-4 and TRBJ1-3; 7 bases are a match to TRBD1. The CDR3 contains 17 residues. V trimming: 1 base; J trimming: 0 bases; junction bases outside the gene matches: 6. CDR3 in amino acids: CASSLGRTGHSGNTIYF. Written as DNA, the CDR3 is TGTGCCAGCAGTTTAGGACGGACAGGACACTCTGGAAACACCATATATTTT.

This clonotype was seen only a few times. The CDR3 loop reads CASKKEGANYGYTF. The CDR3 bases are TGTGCCAGCAAGAAGGAGGGAGCTAACTATGGCTACACCTTC. This chain joins TRBV2 and TRBJ1-2, with D hard to call. Germline V gene data show CDR1 as SNHLY and CDR2 as FYNNEI. The length of the CDR3 is 14 residues. Trimming removed 7 bases from V and 0 bases from J, with 12 bases in between.

V gene TRBV15 combines with J gene TRBJ2-7; no clear D. The germline V gene encodes CDR1 LNHNV and CDR2 YYDKDF (reference sequence). The CDR3 spans 16 residues. V was trimmed by 1 base and J by 3 bases, leaving 16 bases between them. CDR3 coding DNA: TGTGCCACCAGCAGAGCCCGAATCCCCCCTCGCTACGAGCAGTACTTC. This gives the protein CATSRARIPPRYEQYF. The variable domain in full, with the rest retrieved from reference TRBV15 and TRBJ2-7, is DAMVIQNPRYQVTQFGKPVTLSCSQTLNHNVMYWYQQKSSQAPKLLFHYYDKDFNNEADTPDNFQSRRPNTSFCFLDIRSPGLGDTAMYLCATSRARIPPRYEQYFGPGTRLTVT.

This clonotype was detected only a few times. A much larger clone sits a single nucleotide away, making a read error possible. Here the CDR3 reads CSASGGTSDTRYF. For the CDR3, the DNA is TGCAGTGCTAGCGGGGGAACCTCAGATACGCGGTATTTT. The V call is TRBV20-1, the J call TRBJ2-3, with D possibly TRBD2 on 6 matching bases. Per germline, CDR1 DFQATT and CDR2 SNEGSKA (reference sequence). The CDR3 runs to 13 residues.

About this clonotype itself: The junction and the germline gene differ at one end; a read error may be behind it. V gene TRBV5-1 combines with J gene TRBJ2-5; TRBD2 agrees at 7 bases. The CDR3 length is 14 residues. CDR1 is SGHRS, CDR2 YFSETQ, per germline. CDR3 nucleotide sequence: TGCGCCAGCAGCTTGAACGGGGGGAGAGAGACCCGGTACTTC. Its protein is CASSLNGGRETRYF.

V and J are TRBV2 and TRBJ2-1; D unclear. CDR1 and CDR2 (germline): SNHLY, FYNNEI. The CDR3 is 13 amino acids. The V and J ends lost 6 bases and 5 bases respectively, with 11 bases between them. In DNA, the CDR3 is TGTGCCAGCAGAACACCTGCCGACAATGAGCAGTTCTTC. This encodes CASRTPADNEQFF.

This clonotype was picked up a small number of times. The CDR3 DNA reads TGTGCCAGCAGCTACGGGTGGGGGGCGTCTAATTCAGGCCCCAATTCACCCCTCCACTTT. Protein: CASSYGWGASNSGPNSPLHF. V gene TRBV11-2 combines with J gene TRBJ1-6; a weak D match, TRBD1 (6 bases). The CDR3 sequence is 20 residues long. V was clipped by 4 bases and J by 7 bases, with 29 bases between them. Germline CDR1 and CDR2: SGHAT and FQNNGV. The full variable domain, its missing parts supplied by reference TRBV11-2 and TRBJ1-6, is EAGVAQSPRYKIIEKRQSVAFWCNPISGHATLYWYQQILGQGPKLLIQFQNNGVVDDSQLPKDRFSAERLKGVDSTLKIQPAKLEDSAVYLCASSYGWGASNSGPNSPLHFGNGTRLTVT.

Notes on this clonotype: A clone one base away is much larger, so this may be a read error. V gene TRBV4-1 combines with J gene TRBJ2-2; no clear D. V was cut by 4 bases and J by 2 bases, with 17 bases left in between. This CDR3 has 17 amino acids. Germline lookup yields CDR1 MGHRA and CDR2 YSYEKL. CDR3 region: CASSPKDPPYNTGELFF. CDR3 nucleotide sequence: TGCGCCAGCAGCCCCAAGGACCCACCTTATAACACCGGGGAGCTGTTTTTT.

This clonotype was counted a few times. The chain recombines TRBV15 with TRBJ2-3; 7 nucleotides line up with TRBD2. The V segment lost 6 bases and the J segment 6 bases; nucleotides outside the gene matches: 9. There are 14 residues in the CDR3. CDR1 is LNHNV and CDR2 is YYDKDF in the germline V gene (reference sequence). CDR3 DNA: TGTGCCACCAGGGGGGACTACTGGCAGGATACGCAGTATTTT. Translation gives CATRGDYWQDTQYF.

The J gene is TRBJ1-4, the V gene TRBV19; no reliable D call. The V and J ends lost 5 bases and 8 bases respectively, with 18 bases between them. Germline CDR1 LNHDA, CDR2 SQIVND (reference sequence). The CDR3 length is 15 residues. The chain's CDR3 is CASSQGSGWEEKLFF. CDR3 nucleotides: TGTGCCAGTAGTCAAGGGTCGGGGTGGGAGGAAAAACTGTTTTTT.

This clonotype was counted a single time. The chain joins TRBV19 to TRBJ1-1; TRBD1 matches at 8 bases. V shed 5 bases and J 3 bases; nucleotides not matched to a gene: 5. Germline V CDR1 and CDR2: LNHDA, SQIVND (reference sequence). The CDR3 length is 14 residues. The CDR3: CASSQQGGDTEAFF. The CDR3 nucleotides are TGTGCCAGTAGTCAACAGGGGGGGGACACTGAAGCTTTCTTT.

This clonotype was detected once. This sequence joins TRBV19 and TRBJ1-5; no definite D call. The length of the CDR3 is 15 residues. Trimming pared 3 bases from V and 0 bases from J, leaving 9 bases between. Per the germline V gene, CDR1 is LNHDA and CDR2 is SQIVND (reference sequence). The CDR3 coding sequence is TGTGCCAGTAGTATGTCCAGGTATAGCAATCAGCCCCAGCATTTT. It translates to CASSMSRYSNQPQHF.

The V and J genes are TRBV9 and TRBJ2-3; D unresolved. CDR1 is SGDLS and CDR2 is YYNGEE in the germline V gene. The ends were cut back, 0 bases at V and 6 bases at J, with 14 bases in the middle. This CDR3 contains 15 residues. The CDR3 protein is CASSVVGDFVDTQYF. CDR3 nucleotide sequence: TGTGCCAGCAGCGTAGTCGGAGACTTTGTGGATACGCAGTATTTT.

The J gene is TRBJ2-1, the V gene TRBV20-1; D is ambiguous. This CDR3 region has 12 residues. Trimming took off 1 base at V and 7 bases at J, with 8 bases between the two ends. Germline assignment: CDR1 DFQATT and CDR2 SNEGSKA (reference sequence). CDR3 amino acids: CSARVAVNEQFF. The CDR3, as DNA: TGCAGTGCTAGAGTGGCAGTAAATGAGCAGTTCTTC.

In this sample, this clonotype turned up many times. The J gene is TRBJ1-2, the V gene TRBV5-5, with unresolved D. Per germline, CDR1 SGHKS and CDR2 YYEKEE (reference sequence). Trimming took off 0 bases at V and 2 bases at J, with 5 bases between the two ends. There are 13 residues in the CDR3. CDR3 nucleotide sequence: TGTGCCAGCAGCTTGGGAGGGAACTATGGCTACACCTTC. It is translated as CASSLGGNYGYTF. Full variable domain (outside the CDR3, taken from reference TRBV5-5 and TRBJ1-2): DAGVTQSPTHLIKTRGQQVTLRCSPISGHKSVSWYQQVLGQGPQFIFQYYEKEERGRGNFPDRFSARQFPNYSSELNVNALLLGDSALYLCASSLGGNYGYTFGSGTRLTVV.

In this sample, this clonotype turned up a few times. The chain links TRBV5-6 to TRBJ1-6, with a tentative D call TRBD1 (5 bases). CDR3 length: 17 amino acids. The germline V and J ends were trimmed by 1 base and 5 bases, with 16 bases remaining between them. Germline-derived CDR1 and CDR2 are SGHDT and YYEEEE. The CDR3 bases are TGTGCCAGCAGCTTGTCTCCGGGGCAGTTGAATAATTCACCCCTCCACTTT. This codes for CASSLSPGQLNNSPLHF.

This clonotype was seen ten or more times. The rearrangement links TRBV15 to TRBJ1-5; D not certain. There are 14 residues in the CDR3. V gave up 5 bases and J gave up 6 bases, with 14 bases separating them. Germline CDR1 LNHNV, CDR2 YYDKDF (reference sequence). The CDR3 is CATSAAAAGQPQHF. CDR3 sequence (DNA): TGTGCCACCAGCGCCGCGGCCGCTGGTCAGCCCCAGCATTTT.

The V and J genes are TRBV6-1 and TRBJ1-6; TRBD1 is a possible D gene (5 bases). Trimming pared 7 bases from V and 6 bases from J, leaving 19 bases between. The CDR3 runs 16 residues. Germline CDR1 is MNHNS and CDR2 is SASEGT. The DNA of the CDR3 is TGTGCCAGCATCCCCATAGAGGGGTCAGCTAATTCACCCCTCCACTTT. Translation: CASIPIEGSANSPLHF.

This clonotype was found once. This chain joins TRBV20-1 and TRBJ1-5; TRBD1 matches at 7 bases. V lost 5 bases and J lost 2; bases outside the gene matches: 3. Germline CDR1 DFQATT, CDR2 SNEGSKA (reference sequence). The CDR3 extends over 13 amino acids. As DNA, the CDR3 is TGCAGTGCTGTTACAGGGGGCAATCAGCCCCAGCATTTT. It codes for CSAVTGGNQPQHF.

The CDR3 DNA reads TGTGCCAGTAGTACGGGAGCGGCCCAGCATTTT. Encoded protein: CASSTGAAQHF. The chain is built from TRBV19 and TRBJ1-5, with D unresolved. Germline assignment: CDR1 LNHDA and CDR2 SQIVND (reference sequence). The CDR3 runs 11 residues. V was pared by 4 bases and J by 11 bases, with 9 bases between.